One T cell receptor beta chain is described in this entry. As yet, its antigen is unknown. Germline V gives CDR1 MNHEY, CDR2 SVGEGT. The CDR3 sequence is 14 residues long. Trimming cost V 6 bases and J 7 bases, with 18 bases left between them. The sample comes from a study of T cell responses to AZD1222 COVID-19 vaccine. Assay: immunoSEQ multiplex PCR; the TCRdb copy retains only in-frame clones and omits some. The table records around 150,000 clones, around 84% of them present only once. Overall study results and limits: Elevations in Spike-specific TCR breadth and depth followed administration of two AZD1222 doses. In the spike-specific TCR repertoire, nearly half reportedly target unmutated variant regions.

The sequence was collected from an adult in good health. This sequence joins TRBV6-2 or TRBV6-3 and TRBJ1-1; maybe TRBD1 (5 bases). Specimen: peripheral blood, collected on day 0 of AZD1222 vaccination. CDR3 protein: CASSTGRGVHEAFF. As DNA, the CDR3 is TGTGCCAGCAGCACGGGCAGAGGGGTTCATGAAGCTTTCTTT.